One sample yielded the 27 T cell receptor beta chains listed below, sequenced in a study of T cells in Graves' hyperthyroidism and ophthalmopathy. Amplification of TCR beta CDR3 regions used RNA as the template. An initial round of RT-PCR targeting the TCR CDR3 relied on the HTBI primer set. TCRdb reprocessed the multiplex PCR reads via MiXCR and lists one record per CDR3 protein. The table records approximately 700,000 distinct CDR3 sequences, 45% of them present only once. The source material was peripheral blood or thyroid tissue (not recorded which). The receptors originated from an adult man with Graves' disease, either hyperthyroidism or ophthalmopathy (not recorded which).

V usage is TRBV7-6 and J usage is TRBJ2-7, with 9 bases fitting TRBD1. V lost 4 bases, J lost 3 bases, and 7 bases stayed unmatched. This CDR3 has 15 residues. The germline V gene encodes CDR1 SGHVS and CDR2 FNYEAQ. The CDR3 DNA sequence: TGTGCCAGCAGCTCTCACTTGACAGGGGGCTACGAGCAGTACTTC. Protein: CASSSHLTGGYEQYF.

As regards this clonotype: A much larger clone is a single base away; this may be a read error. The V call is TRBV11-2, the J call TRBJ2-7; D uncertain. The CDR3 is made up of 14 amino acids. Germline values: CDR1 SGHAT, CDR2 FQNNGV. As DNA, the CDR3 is TGTGCCAGCAGCGGCAGCCGGGTTACCTACGGGCAGTACTTC. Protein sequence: CASSGSRVTYGQYF.

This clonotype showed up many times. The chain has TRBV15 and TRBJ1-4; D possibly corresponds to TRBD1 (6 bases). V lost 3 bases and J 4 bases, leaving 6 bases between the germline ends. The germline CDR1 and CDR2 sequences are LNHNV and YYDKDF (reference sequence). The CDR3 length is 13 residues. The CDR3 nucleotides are TGTGCCACCAGCAGGGACAGTAATGAAAAACTGTTTTTT. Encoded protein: CATSRDSNEKLFF.

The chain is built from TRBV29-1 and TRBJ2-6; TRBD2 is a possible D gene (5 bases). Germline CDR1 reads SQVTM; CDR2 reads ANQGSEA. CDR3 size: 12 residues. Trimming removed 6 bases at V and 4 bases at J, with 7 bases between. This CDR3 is CSVVAGANVLTF. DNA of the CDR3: TGCAGCGTGGTAGCGGGGGCCAACGTCCTGACTTTC.

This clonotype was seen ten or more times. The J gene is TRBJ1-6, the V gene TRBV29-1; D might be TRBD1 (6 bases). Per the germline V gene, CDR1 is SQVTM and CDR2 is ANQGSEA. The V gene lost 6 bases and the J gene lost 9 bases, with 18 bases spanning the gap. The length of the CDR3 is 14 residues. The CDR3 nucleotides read TGCAGCGTCTTGATGGGGGGGCGAGGTTCACCCCTCCACTTT. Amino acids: CSVLMGGRGSPLHF.

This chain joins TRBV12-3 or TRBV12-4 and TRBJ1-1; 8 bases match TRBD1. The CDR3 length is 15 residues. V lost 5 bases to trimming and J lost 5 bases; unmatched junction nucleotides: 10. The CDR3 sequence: CASSRGRTGWTEAFF. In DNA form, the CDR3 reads TGTGCCAGCAGTCGGGGCCGGACAGGGTGGACTGAAGCTTTCTTT.

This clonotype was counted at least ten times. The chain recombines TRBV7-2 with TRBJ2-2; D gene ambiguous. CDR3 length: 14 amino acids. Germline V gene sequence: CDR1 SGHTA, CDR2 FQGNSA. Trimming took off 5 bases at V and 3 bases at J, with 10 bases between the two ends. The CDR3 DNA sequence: TGTGCCAGCAGCCCCGATGGGGACACCGGGGAGCTGTTTTTT. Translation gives CASSPDGDTGELFF. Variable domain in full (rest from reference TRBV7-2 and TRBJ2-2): GAGVSQSPSNKVTEKGKDVELRCDPISGHTALYWYRQSLGQGLEFLIYFQGNSAPDKSGLPSDRFSAERTGGSVSTLTIQRTQQEDSAVYLCASSPDGDTGELFFGEGSRLTVL.

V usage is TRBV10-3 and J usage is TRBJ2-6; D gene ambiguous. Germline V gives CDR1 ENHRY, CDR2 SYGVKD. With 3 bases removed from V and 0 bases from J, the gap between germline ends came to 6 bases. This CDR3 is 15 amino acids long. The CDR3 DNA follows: TGTGCCATCAGTGACGGGCTCTCTGGGGCCAACGTCCTGACTTTC. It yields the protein CAISDGLSGANVLTF.

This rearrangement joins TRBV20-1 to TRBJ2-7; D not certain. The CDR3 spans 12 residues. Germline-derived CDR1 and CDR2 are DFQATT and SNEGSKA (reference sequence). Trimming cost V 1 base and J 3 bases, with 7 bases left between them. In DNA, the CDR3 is TGCAGTGCTAGAGCCCCCCGCTACGAGCAGTACTTC. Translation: CSARAPRYEQYF.

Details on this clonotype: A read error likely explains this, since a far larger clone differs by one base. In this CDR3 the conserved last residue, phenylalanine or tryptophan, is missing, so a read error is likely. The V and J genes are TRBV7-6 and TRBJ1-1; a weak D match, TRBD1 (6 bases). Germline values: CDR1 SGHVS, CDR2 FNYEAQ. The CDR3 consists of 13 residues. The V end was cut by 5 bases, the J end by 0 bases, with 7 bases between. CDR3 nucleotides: TGTGCCAGCAGCAGACAGGTGAACACTGAAGCTTTCTAT. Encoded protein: CASSRQVNTEAFY.

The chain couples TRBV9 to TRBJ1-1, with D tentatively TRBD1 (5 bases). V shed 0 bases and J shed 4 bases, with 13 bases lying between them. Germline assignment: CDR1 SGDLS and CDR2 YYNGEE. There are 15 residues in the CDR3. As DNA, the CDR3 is TGTGCCAGCAGCGTAGAGGGTGGGGGGGGCACTGAAGCTTTCTTT. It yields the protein CASSVEGGGGTEAFF. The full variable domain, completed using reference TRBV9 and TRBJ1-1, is DSGVTQTPKHLITATGQRVTLRCSPRSGDLSVYWYQQSLDQGLQFLIQYYNGEERAKGNILERFSAQQFPDLHSELNLSSLELGDSALYFCASSVEGGGGTEAFFGQGTRLTVV.

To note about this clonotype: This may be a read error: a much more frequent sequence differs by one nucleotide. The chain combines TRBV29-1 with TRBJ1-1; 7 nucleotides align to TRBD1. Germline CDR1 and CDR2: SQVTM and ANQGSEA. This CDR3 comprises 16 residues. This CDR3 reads CSVKTGRIHMNTEASF. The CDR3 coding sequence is TGCAGCGTTAAGACAGGGCGGATACACATGAACACTGAAGCTTCCTTT. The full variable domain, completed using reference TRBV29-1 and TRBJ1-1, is SAVISQKPSRDICQRGTSLTIQCQVDSQVTMMFWYRQQPGQSLTLIATANQGSEATYESGFVIDKFPISRPNLTFSTLTVSNMSPEDSSIYLCSVKTGRIHMNTEASFGQGTRLTVV.

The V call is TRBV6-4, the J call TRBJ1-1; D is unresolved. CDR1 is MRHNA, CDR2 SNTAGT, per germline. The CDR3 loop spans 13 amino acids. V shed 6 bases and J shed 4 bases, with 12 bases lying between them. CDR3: CASRVGSGTEAFF. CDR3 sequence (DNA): TGTGCCAGCAGGGTCGGGTCCGGCACTGAAGCTTTCTTT.

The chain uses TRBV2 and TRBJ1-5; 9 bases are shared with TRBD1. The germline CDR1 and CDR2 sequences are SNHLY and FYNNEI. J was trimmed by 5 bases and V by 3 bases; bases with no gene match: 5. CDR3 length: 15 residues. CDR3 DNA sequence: TGTGCCAGCAGTGAGTCTCGGACAGGGGATCAGCCCCAGCATTTT. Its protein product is CASSESRTGDQPQHF.

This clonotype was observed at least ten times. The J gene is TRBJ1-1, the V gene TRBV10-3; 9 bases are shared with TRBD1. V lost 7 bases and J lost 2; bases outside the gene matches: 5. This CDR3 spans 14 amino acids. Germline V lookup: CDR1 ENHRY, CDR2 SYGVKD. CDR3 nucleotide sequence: TGTGCCATCACCTCGGGACAGGGTAACACTGAAGCTTTCTTT. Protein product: CAITSGQGNTEAFF.

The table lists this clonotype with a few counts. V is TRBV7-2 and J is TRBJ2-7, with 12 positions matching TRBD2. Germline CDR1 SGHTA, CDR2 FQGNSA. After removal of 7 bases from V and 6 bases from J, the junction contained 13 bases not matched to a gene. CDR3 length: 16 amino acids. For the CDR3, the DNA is TGTGCCAGCAAGGTGACTAGCGGGGGCTTGCCTGGCGAGCAGTACTTC. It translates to CASKVTSGGLPGEQYF.

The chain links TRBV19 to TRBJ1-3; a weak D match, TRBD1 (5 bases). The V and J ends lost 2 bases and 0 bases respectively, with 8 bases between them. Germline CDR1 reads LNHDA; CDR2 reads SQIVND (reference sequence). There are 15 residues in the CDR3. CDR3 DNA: TGTGCCAGTAGTATAACAGGCTTCTCTGGAAACACCATATATTTT. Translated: CASSITGFSGNTIYF.

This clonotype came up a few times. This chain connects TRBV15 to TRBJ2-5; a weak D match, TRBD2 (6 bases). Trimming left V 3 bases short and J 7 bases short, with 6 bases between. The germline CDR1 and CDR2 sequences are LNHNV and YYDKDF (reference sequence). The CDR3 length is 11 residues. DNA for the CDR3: TGTGCCACCAGCAGGGAGGGGACCCAGTACTTC. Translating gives CATSREGTQYF.

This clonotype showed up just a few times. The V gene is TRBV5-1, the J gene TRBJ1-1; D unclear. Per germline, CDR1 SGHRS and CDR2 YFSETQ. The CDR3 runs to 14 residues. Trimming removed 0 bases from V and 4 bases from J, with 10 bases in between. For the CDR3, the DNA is TGCGCCAGCAGCTTGGGGGCTGTTTCCACTGAAGCTTTCTTT. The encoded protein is CASSLGAVSTEAFF. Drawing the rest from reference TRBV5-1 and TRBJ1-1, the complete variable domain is KAGVTQTPRYLIKTRGQQVTLSCSPISGHRSVSWYQQTPGQGLQFLFEYFSETQRNKGNFPGRFSGRQFSNSRSEMNVSTLELGDSALYLCASSLGAVSTEAFFGQGTRLTVV.

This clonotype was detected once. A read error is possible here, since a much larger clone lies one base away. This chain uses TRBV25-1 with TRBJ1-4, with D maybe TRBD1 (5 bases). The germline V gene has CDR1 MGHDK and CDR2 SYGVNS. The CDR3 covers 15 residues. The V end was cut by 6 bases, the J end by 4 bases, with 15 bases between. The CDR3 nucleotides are TGTGCCAGCAGCCCCCCGGGACGGCGTAATGAAAAACTGTTTTTT. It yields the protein CASSPPGRRNEKLFF.

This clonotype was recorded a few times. The CDR3 is CSARVGNSYEQYF. The CDR3, as DNA: TGCAGTGCTAGAGTCGGGAACTCCTACGAGCAGTACTTC. The chain couples TRBV20-1 to TRBJ2-7; TRBD2 might be the D (5 bases). The CDR3 is 13 amino acids. The V end lost 1 base, the J end lost 0 bases, and 7 bases lay between the germline ends. Germline V gene sequence: CDR1 DFQATT, CDR2 SNEGSKA (reference sequence).

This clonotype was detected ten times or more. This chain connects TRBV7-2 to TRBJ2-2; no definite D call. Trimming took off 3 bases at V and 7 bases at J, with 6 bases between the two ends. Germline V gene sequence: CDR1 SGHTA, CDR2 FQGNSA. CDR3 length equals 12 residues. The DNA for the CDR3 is TGTGCCAGCAGCTTCGTCAGCGGGGAGCTGTTTTTT. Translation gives CASSFVSGELFF.

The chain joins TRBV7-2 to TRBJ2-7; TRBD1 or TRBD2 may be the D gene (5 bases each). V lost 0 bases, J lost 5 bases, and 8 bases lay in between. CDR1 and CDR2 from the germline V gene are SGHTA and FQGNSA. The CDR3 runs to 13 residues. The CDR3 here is CASSLAGDHEQYF. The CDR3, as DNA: TGTGCCAGCAGCTTAGCAGGGGACCACGAGCAGTACTTC.

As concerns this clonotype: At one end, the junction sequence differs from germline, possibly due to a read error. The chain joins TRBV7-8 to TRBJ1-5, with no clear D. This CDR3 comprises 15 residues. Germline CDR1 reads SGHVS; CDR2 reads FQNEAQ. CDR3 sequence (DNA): TGTGCCAGCAGCTTTCATACAGAATCCGGTCAGCCCCGGCATTTT. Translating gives CASSFHTESGQPRHF.

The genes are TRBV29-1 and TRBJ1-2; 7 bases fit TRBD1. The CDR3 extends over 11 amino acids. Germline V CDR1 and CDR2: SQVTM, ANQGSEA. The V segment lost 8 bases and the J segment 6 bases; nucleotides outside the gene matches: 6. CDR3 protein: CSSFGTDGYTF. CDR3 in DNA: TGCAGCTCTTTCGGGACAGATGGCTACACCTTC.

CDR3 protein: CASSASGTTGVGETQYF. In DNA form, the CDR3 reads TGTGCCAGCAGCGCCTCCGGGACGACAGGGGTTGGGGAGACCCAGTACTTC. The chain has TRBV9 and TRBJ2-5, with 8 bases lining up with TRBD1. The CDR3 is 17 residues long. V lost 3 bases, J lost 5 bases, and 15 bases stayed unmatched. Germline CDR1 reads SGDLS; CDR2 reads YYNGEE.

The CDR3 here is CASSLGWGGANTEAFF. DNA of the CDR3: TGTGCCAGCAGCTTAGGATGGGGAGGAGCAAACACTGAAGCTTTCTTT. The chain combines TRBV7-9 with TRBJ1-1; no clear D. The germline CDR1 and CDR2 sequences are SEHNR and FQNEAQ (reference sequence). V gave up 1 base and J gave up 2 bases, with 14 bases separating them. The CDR3 has 16 amino acids.